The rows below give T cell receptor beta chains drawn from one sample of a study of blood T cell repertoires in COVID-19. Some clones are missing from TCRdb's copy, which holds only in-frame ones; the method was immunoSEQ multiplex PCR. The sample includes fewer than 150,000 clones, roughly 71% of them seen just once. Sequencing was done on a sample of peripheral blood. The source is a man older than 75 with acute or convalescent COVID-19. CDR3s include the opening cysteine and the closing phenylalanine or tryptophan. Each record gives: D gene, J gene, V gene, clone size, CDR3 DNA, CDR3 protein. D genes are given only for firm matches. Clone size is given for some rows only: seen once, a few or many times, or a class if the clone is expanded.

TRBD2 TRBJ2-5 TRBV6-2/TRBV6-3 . TGTGCCAGCAGTTACCAGCGGGGGGGAAAAGAGACCCAGTACTTC CASSYQRGGKETQYF
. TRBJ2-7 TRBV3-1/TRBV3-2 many TGTGCCAGCAGCCAAGAGGTTCTCAGGGAGGTGGGGGCCTACGAGCAGTACTTC CASSQEVLREVGAYEQYF
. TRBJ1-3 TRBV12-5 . TGTGCTAGTGGTTTGGGTAGTGTGGGAGAGAACACCATATATTTT CASGLGSVGENTIYF
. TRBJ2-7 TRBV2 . TGTGCCAGCAAACTCTCCGAGCAGTACTTC CASKLSEQYF
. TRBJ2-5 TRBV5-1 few TGCGCCAGCAGCTCTACAGGGTTGGGGGAGACCCAGTACTTC CASSSTGLGETQYF
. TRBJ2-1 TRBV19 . TGTGCCAGTAGCTCGGGACTCCGAAATGAGCAGTTCTTC CASSSGLRNEQFF
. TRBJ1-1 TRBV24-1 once TGTGCCACCAGTGTACCAGGGGACGGCACTGAAGCTTTCTTT CATSVPGDGTEAFF
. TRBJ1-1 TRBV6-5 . TGTGCCAGCAGTTACGGAGCCCACCGGGGGGGTACTGAAGCTTTCTTT CASSYGAHRGGTEAFF
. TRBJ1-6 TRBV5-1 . TGCGCCAGCAGCTTGGAGGTAGGGGGTTATAATTCACCCCTCCACTTT CASSLEVGGYNSPLHF
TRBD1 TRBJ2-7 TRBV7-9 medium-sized TGTGCCAGCAGCCGTTTAGGGGACAGGTCCTACGAGCAGTACTTC CASSRLGDRSYEQYF
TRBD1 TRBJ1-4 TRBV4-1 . TGCGCCAGCAGCCCCCGGTTTGGGGACAGGTCCTATGAAAAACTGTTTTTT CASSPRFGDRSYEKLFF
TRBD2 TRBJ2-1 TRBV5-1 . TGCGCCAGCAGCACCCGGGGGGACCTCTACAATGAGCAGTTCTTC CASSTRGDLYNEQFF
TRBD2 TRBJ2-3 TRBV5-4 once TGTGCCAGCAGCTTTAAGCGGGGGGCTGACACAGATACGCAGTATTTT CASSFKRGADTDTQYF
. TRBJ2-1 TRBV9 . TGTGCCAGCAGCGTGGATAGCACCTACAATGAGCAGTTCTTC CASSVDSTYNEQFF
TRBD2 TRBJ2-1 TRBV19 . TGTGCCAGTAGTACCCGCCGGGGGGGAGGCAATGAGCAGTTCTTC CASSTRRGGGNEQFF
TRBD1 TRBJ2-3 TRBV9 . TGTGCCAGCAGCGTGACAGGGAGCACAGATACGCAGTATTTT CASSVTGSTDTQYF
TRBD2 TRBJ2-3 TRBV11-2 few TGTGCCAGCAGCTTAGAAGCGGGGGGGCCCACAGATACGCAGTATTTT CASSLEAGGPTDTQYF
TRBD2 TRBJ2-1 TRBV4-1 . TGCGCCAGCAGCCAACAGCTAGCGGGGGGGCGCAATGAGCAGTTCTTC CASSQQLAGGRNEQFF
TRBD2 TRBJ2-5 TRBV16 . TGTGCCAGCAGCCAATCGGCGGGGGTCCAAGAGACCCAGTACTTC CASSQSAGVQETQYF
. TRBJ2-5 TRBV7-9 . TGTGCCAGCAGCTTGAGAGACACCCAAGAGACCCAGTACTTC CASSLRDTQETQYF
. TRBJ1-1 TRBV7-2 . TGTGCCAGCAGCCAGTTTCCCCGGGGGACTATGCAAGCTTTCTTT CASSQFPRGTMQAFF
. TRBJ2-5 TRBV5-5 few TGTGCCAGCAGCTTGAGAGGACAAGAGACCCAGTACTTC CASSLRGQETQYF
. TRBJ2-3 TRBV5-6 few TGTGCCAGCGCTTCCAGGGGGGCCGGCACAGATACGCAGTATTTT CASASRGAGTDTQYF
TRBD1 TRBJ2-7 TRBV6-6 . TGTGCCAGCAGTCCCGAACCAAGGACAGGGGGTGTTTGCGAGCAGTACTTC CASSPEPRTGGVCEQYF
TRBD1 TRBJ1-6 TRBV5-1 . TGCGCCAGCAGCTTGATGGACAGGTATACTTCACCCCTCCACTTT CASSLMDRYTSPLHF
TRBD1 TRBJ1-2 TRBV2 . TGTGCCAGCAGTTCCGGGGACAGCTATGGCTACACCTTC CASSSGDSYGYTF
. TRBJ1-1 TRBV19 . TGTGCCAGTTCAACCCCAGGTTTTTGGACTGAAGCTTTCTTT CASSTPGFWTEAFF
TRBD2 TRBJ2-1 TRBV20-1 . TGCAGTGCTAGTCCGTCTAGCGGGGGCCCCTCCTACAATGAGCAGTTCTTC CSASPSSGGPSYNEQFF
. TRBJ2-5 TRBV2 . TGTGCCAGCAGTCCACCCCTGAGGGTAAAAGAGACCCAGTACTTC CASSPPLRVKETQYF
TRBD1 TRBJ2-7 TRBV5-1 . TGCGCCAGCAGCTCTGGACAGGGGGCCTACGAGCAGTACTTC CASSSGQGAYEQYF
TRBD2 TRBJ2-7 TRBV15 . TGTGCCACCAGCAAGGGCGGGGGAAGGTACGAGCAGTACTTC CATSKGGGRYEQYF
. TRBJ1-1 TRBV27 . TGTGCCAGCGCCGAGGAGTTGAACACTGAAGCTTTCTTT CASAEELNTEAFF
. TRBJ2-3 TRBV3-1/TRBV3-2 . TGTGCCAGCTCACTGACAGATACGCAGTATTTT CASSLTDTQYF
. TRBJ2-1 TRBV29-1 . TGCAGCGTTGAAAAAGCGGCAAATGAGCAGTTCTTC CSVEKAANEQFF
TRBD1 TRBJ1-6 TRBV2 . TGTGCCAGCAGAGGACAGGGTAGCAATTCACCCCTCCACTTT CASRGQGSNSPLHF
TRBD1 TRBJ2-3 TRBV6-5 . TGTGCCAGCATCGGGACAGGCAGCACAGATACGCAGTATTTT CASIGTGSTDTQYF
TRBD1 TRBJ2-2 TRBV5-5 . TGTGCCAGCAGCTTCTACAAACCGGGACAGGCGAACACCGGGGAGCTGTTTTTT CASSFYKPGQANTGELFF
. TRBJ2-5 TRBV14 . TGTGCCAGCAGCCAATATAGTAAGCAAGAGACCCAGTACTTC CASSQYSKQETQYF
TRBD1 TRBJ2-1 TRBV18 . TGTGCCAGCTCACCAGACAGGGGCTCCTACAATGAGCAGTTCTTC CASSPDRGSYNEQFF
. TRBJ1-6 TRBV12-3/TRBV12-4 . TGTGCCAGCAGCCGTCCGTATTCACCCCTCCACTTT CASSRPYSPLHF
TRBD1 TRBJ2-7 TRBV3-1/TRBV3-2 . TGTGCCAGCAGCCAAGTCATATTCAGGGGGCCTCGACTAAACTACGAGCAGTACTTC CASSQVIFRGPRLNYEQYF
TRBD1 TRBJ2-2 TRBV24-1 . TGTGCCCAGGGGGCCGGGGAGCTGTTTTTT CAQGAGELFF
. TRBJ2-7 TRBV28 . TGTGCCAGCAGTCGCGGAGGTCTCGGGCAGTACTTC CASSRGGLGQYF
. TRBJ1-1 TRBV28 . TGTGCCAGCAGTTGGCAAGGGGCGAACACTGAAGCTTTCTTT CASSWQGANTEAFF
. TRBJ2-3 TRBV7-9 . TGTGCCAGCAGCTTCGATGGGGCCAGCACAGATACGCAGTATTTT CASSFDGASTDTQYF
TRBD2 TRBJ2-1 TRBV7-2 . TGTGCCAGCAGCTTAGACTCGGGGGGGCGCAATGAGCAGTTCTTC CASSLDSGGRNEQFF
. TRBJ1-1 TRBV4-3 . TGCGCCAGCAGCCAAGAGGTGTATGGAGGTATCACCTGGGGCACTGAAGCTTTCTTT CASSQEVYGGITWGTEAFF
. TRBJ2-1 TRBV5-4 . TGTGCCAGCAGGGTTTACGGGGGACAGAATGAGCAGTTCTTC CASRVYGGQNEQFF
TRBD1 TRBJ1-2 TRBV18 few TGTGCCAGCTCGCAGGGACAGGGGGATGGCTACACCTTC CASSQGQGDGYTF
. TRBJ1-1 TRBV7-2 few TGTGCCAGCAGCCTAGACAGGAAGTCTGAAGCTTTCTTT CASSLDRKSEAFF
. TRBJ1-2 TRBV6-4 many TGTGCCAGCAGTGACCACAACCGGGGGGATAACTATGGCTACACCTTC CASSDHNRGDNYGYTF
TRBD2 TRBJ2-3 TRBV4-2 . TGTGCCAGCAGCCAAGGGAACGGGGCGGGGGGCACAGATACGCAGTATTTT CASSQGNGAGGTDTQYF
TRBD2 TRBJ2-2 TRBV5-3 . TGTGCCTCCCCGAGCGGGGAGGCTACCGGGGAGCTGTTTTTT CASPSGEATGELFF
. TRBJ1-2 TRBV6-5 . TGTGCCAGCAGTACTGCGGGGACTAACTATGGCTACACCTTC CASSTAGTNYGYTF
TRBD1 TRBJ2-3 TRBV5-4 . TGTGCCAGCAGCTTGGACGACAGGGTTGCAGATACGCAGTATTTT CASSLDDRVADTQYF
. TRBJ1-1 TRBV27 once TGTGCCAGCCGCGGACTGGGGGGCACTGAAGCTTTCTTT CASRGLGGTEAFF
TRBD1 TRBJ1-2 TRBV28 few TGTGCCAGCAGACGACAGGGATTAGGTGGCTACACCTTC CASRRQGLGGYTF
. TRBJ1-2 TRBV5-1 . TGCGCCAGCAGCTTGGACAGCACTAACTATGGCTACACCTTC CASSLDSTNYGYTF
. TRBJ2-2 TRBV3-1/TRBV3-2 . TGTGCCAGCAGCCCCGGGACAAGCACCGGGGAGCTGTTTTTT CASSPGTSTGELFF